A single sample is the source of the 20 T cell receptor beta chains below, sequenced in a study of control samples from healthy donors and cancer patients. Profiling relied on immunoSEQ multiplex PCR, and the TCRdb table lists in-frame clones only, not all of them. In the table there are some 200,000 clones, 90% to 95% of which are singletons. The sample taken for sequencing was blood. The receptors were sampled from a man aged 18 to 30 in good health.

The V and J genes are TRBV9 and TRBJ2-7; the match to TRBD1 covers 7 bases. Germline CDR1 is SGDLS and CDR2 is YYNGEE. The CDR3 loop spans 15 amino acids. V trimming: 0 bases; J trimming: 0 bases; junction bases outside the gene matches: 3. This chain's CDR3 is CASSVGDSSSYEQYF. CDR3 DNA sequence: TGTGCCAGCAGCGTAGGGGACAGTAGCTCCTACGAGCAGTACTTC.

The chain is built from TRBV3-1 (or the pseudogene TRBV3-2) and TRBJ2-3, with D possibly TRBD1 on 5 matching bases. The ends were cut back, 0 bases at V and 1 base at J, with 5 bases in the middle. The CDR3 covers 14 residues. The germline V gene encodes CDR1 LGHDT and CDR2 YNNKEL (reference sequence). The CDR3 sequence: CASSQEGGTDTQYF. The CDR3, as DNA: TGTGCCAGCAGCCAAGAAGGGGGCACAGATACGCAGTATTTT.

The chain uses TRBV19 and TRBJ2-1; 10 nucleotides agree with TRBD1. V shed 5 bases, J shed 5 bases, and the junction held 3 bases outside the gene matches. Germline CDR1 is LNHDA and CDR2 is SQIVND (reference sequence). There are 14 residues in the CDR3. CDR3: CASSRQGANNEQFF. Written as DNA, the CDR3 is TGTGCCAGTAGTCGACAGGGGGCTAACAATGAGCAGTTCTTC. Using reference TRBV19 and TRBJ2-1 for the parts outside the CDR3, the full variable domain is DGGITQSPKYLFRKEGQNVTLSCEQNLNHDAMYWYRQDPGQGLRLIYYSQIVNDFQKGDIAEGYSVSREKKESFPLTVTSAQKNPTAFYLCASSRQGANNEQFFGPGTRLTVL.

The chain joins TRBV18 to TRBJ2-1; 12 bases map to TRBD1. V was clipped by 1 base and J by 8 bases; unmatched bases: 12. Looked up from germline, CDR1 is KGHSH and CDR2 is LQKENI. The CDR3 consists of 18 residues. The DNA for the CDR3 is TGTGCCAGCTCACCACTCACCGGGACAGGGGGCCGTCGGGATGAGCAGTTCTTC. This codes for CASSPLTGTGGRRDEQFF.

V usage is TRBV6-4 and J usage is TRBJ1-1; weak D call: TRBD1 (6 bases). V was trimmed by 4 bases and J by 1 base, leaving 7 bases between them. CDR1 and CDR2 from the germline V gene are MRHNA and SNTAGT. This CDR3 has 13 amino acids. The CDR3 loop reads CASSVRGNTEAFF. As DNA, the CDR3 is TGTGCCAGCAGTGTCAGGGGGAACACTGAAGCTTTCTTT.

The V gene is TRBV7-8, the J gene TRBJ1-5; no reliable D call. The CDR3 totals 14 residues. The germline V gene has CDR1 SGHVS and CDR2 FQNEAQ. The V end lost 0 bases, the J end lost 7 bases, and 10 bases lay between the germline ends. CDR3 in DNA: TGTGCCAGCAGCTTAGCCGGGAGAAGGCAGCCCCAGCATTTT. It specifies CASSLAGRRQPQHF.

This chain connects TRBV25-1 to TRBJ1-2; 8 positions agree with TRBD1. The CDR3 is made up of 14 amino acids. The V segment lost 6 bases and the J segment 5 bases; nucleotides outside the gene matches: 8. CDR1 and CDR2 (germline): MGHDK, SYGVNS. The CDR3 loop reads CASRPGGAGYGYTF. CDR3 DNA: TGTGCCAGCAGGCCAGGGGGCGCGGGATATGGCTACACCTTC.

The chain carries TRBV18 and TRBJ1-3; no reliable D call. Germline lookup yields CDR1 KGHSH and CDR2 LQKENI. The V end lost 5 bases, the J end lost 0 bases, and 14 bases lay between the germline ends. This CDR3 is built from 16 residues. CDR3 nucleotide sequence: TGTGCCAGCTCAGTCGGAGGGTCGGGCTCTGGAAACACCATATATTTT. Translation gives CASSVGGSGSGNTIYF.

This chain connects TRBV5-5 to TRBJ2-5; 7 positions agree with TRBD1. Germline V lookup: CDR1 SGHKS, CDR2 YYEKEE (reference sequence). V shed 1 base and J 4 bases; nucleotides not matched to a gene: 7. CDR3 length: 15 residues. CDR3 in DNA: TGTGCCAGCAGCTTGTCAACAGGGGTAGGAGAGACCCAGTACTTC. Translated, it gives CASSLSTGVGETQYF. Filled out from reference TRBV5-5 and TRBJ2-5, the complete variable domain reads DAGVTQSPTHLIKTRGQQVTLRCSPISGHKSVSWYQQVLGQGPQFIFQYYEKEERGRGNFPDRFSARQFPNYSSELNVNALLLGDSALYLCASSLSTGVGETQYFGPGTRLLVL.

The chain combines TRBV7-9 with TRBJ2-3; 7 positions match TRBD2. This CDR3 comprises 14 residues. The germline gives CDR1 SEHNR, CDR2 FQNEAQ (reference sequence). With 4 bases clipped from V and 2 bases from J, the junction kept 3 bases outside the gene matches. CDR3 residues: CASSSGTNTDTQYF. For the CDR3, the DNA is TGTGCCAGCAGCTCCGGGACTAACACAGATACGCAGTATTTT.

The chain combines TRBV5-1 with TRBJ2-1; TRBD2 is a possible D gene (5 bases). CDR3 size: 15 residues. The germline V gene has CDR1 SGHRS and CDR2 YFSETQ. V lost 1 base and J lost 3, with 11 bases in between. CDR3 bases: TGCGCCAGCAGCTTGACTCCCGCGGGCTACAATGAGCAGTTCTTC. Translated, it gives CASSLTPAGYNEQFF.

This CDR3 is CASSFRGRPGHEQYF. For the CDR3, the DNA is TGTGCCAGCAGCTTCAGGGGGCGACCTGGCCACGAGCAGTACTTC. The rearrangement links TRBV7-2 to TRBJ2-7; 8 bases fit TRBD1. Losses at the gene ends were 3 bases for V and 5 bases for J; bases not matched to a gene: 9. The CDR3 runs 15 residues. CDR1 is SGHTA and CDR2 is FQGNSA in the germline V gene.

This chain connects TRBV7-9 to TRBJ2-1, with D perhaps given as TRBD1 or TRBD2 (5 bases each). This CDR3 is 16 amino acids long. Per the germline V gene, CDR1 is SEHNR and CDR2 is FQNEAQ (reference sequence). With 3 bases removed from V and 7 bases from J, the gap between germline ends came to 19 bases. CDR3 in amino acids: CASSFSWDPLGNEQFF. As DNA, the CDR3 is TGTGCCAGCAGCTTCAGCTGGGACCCCCTGGGGAATGAGCAGTTCTTC.

This clone was recorded once. The chain joins TRBV2 to TRBJ2-7; 7 bases align to TRBD1. V trimming: 6 bases; J trimming: 5 bases; junction bases outside the gene matches: 4. Germline CDR1 reads SNHLY; CDR2 reads FYNNEI. The CDR3 is made up of 12 amino acids. The CDR3 bases are TGTGCCAGCAGGGGCGACAGGGACGAGCAGTACTTC. Protein sequence: CASRGDRDEQYF.

The chain combines TRBV28 with TRBJ1-3; D not resolved. The CDR3 runs to 16 residues. Looked up from germline, CDR1 is MDHEN and CDR2 is SYDVKM. Trimming stripped 5 bases from V and 0 bases from J, with 14 bases between. CDR3 DNA: TGTGCCAGCAGTCCGATGACTGATAGCTCTGGAAACACCATATATTTT. Translating gives CASSPMTDSSGNTIYF.

The chain is built from TRBV21-1 and TRBJ1-2; the tabulated D call, TRBD1, remains unverified against the DNA. TRBV21-1 constitutes a pseudogene. CDR3 size: 15 residues. CDR3 DNA: TGTGCCAGCAGCAAAGCGGGCAGGGGAGACTATGGCTACACCTTC. Translation: CASSKAGRGDYGYTF.

The chain joins TRBV18 to TRBJ2-3, with a tentative D call TRBD2 (6 bases). Trimming shortened V by 5 bases and J by 2 bases, and 8 bases separated the two germline ends. Per the germline V gene, CDR1 is KGHSH and CDR2 is LQKENI. The CDR3 has 13 amino acids. The CDR3 here is CASSGGFTDTQYF. The CDR3, as DNA: TGTGCCAGCTCAGGGGGGTTCACAGATACGCAGTATTTT.

This chain links TRBV2 with TRBJ1-1; D not certain. Germline V lookup: CDR1 SNHLY, CDR2 FYNNEI. V lost 3 bases and J lost 1, with 12 bases in between. The CDR3 runs to 15 residues. The CDR3 sequence is CASSDPVLKNTEAFF. DNA of the CDR3: TGTGCCAGCAGTGACCCGGTACTAAAGAACACTGAAGCTTTCTTT.

The CDR3 is CASSYSPGTGVEKLFF. The DNA for the CDR3 is TGTGCCAGCAGTTATTCCCCCGGGACAGGGGTTGAAAAACTGTTTTTT. The chain employs TRBV6-9 and TRBJ1-4; TRBD1 matches 10 bases. Germline V gene lookup returns CDR1 MNHGY and CDR2 SVAAGI. V was pared by 0 bases and J by 7 bases, with 5 bases of the junction left unmatched. The CDR3 has 16 amino acids.

This clone was detected only once. This chain joins TRBV4-2 and TRBJ1-6; D is unresolved. V shed 1 base and J shed 0 bases, with 10 bases lying between them. The CDR3 sequence is 17 residues long. Germline values: CDR1 LGHNA, CDR2 YNFKEQ. The CDR3, as DNA: TGTGCCAGCAGCCAAGTAGGTACGAGCTCCTATAATTCACCCCTCCACTTT. It is translated as CASSQVGTSSYNSPLHF.